The 16 T cell receptor beta chains below come from one sample, sequenced in a study of CD8+ T cells in alopecia areata. Treatment meaning: oral pan-JAK inhibitor, 5-10 mg twice daily. It was cDNA, reverse transcribed from extracted RNA, that served as the sequencing template. Profiling relied on immunoSEQ multiplex PCR, and the TCRdb table lists in-frame clones only, not all of them. The data contain some 200,000 clones, roughly 64% of them seen just once; the ten biggest clones take up 5.5% to 6%. This specimen consisted of CD4+ T cells sorted from blood, obtained at week 24, from a patient treated with tofacitinib. Receptors originate from a human donor with alopecia areata.

This clone was observed a single time. The chain couples TRBV11-2 to TRBJ2-7; 8 nucleotides agree with TRBD1. The length of the CDR3 is 14 residues. CDR1 and CDR2 (germline): SGHAT, FQNNGV. V lost 2 bases to trimming and J lost 6 bases; unmatched junction nucleotides: 6. For the CDR3, the DNA is TGTGCCAGCAGCTTAAGCAGGGGGCTGGTCGAGCAGTACTTC. Protein: CASSLSRGLVEQYF.

The V call is TRBV2, the J call TRBJ2-7, with D maybe TRBD1 (5 bases). Between the trimmed V and J ends, which lost 8 bases and 3 bases, there was a span of 14 bases. This CDR3 contains 13 residues. Germline V CDR1 and CDR2: SNHLY, FYNNEI. CDR3 protein: CASSRVTFYEQYF. DNA of the CDR3: TGTGCCAGCTCCAGGGTAACTTTCTACGAGCAGTACTTC. Supplemented by reference TRBV2 and TRBJ2-7, the full variable domain reads EPEVTQTPSHQVTQMGQEVILRCVPISNHLYFYWYRQILGQKVEFLVSFYNNEISEKSEIFDDQFSVERPDGSNFTLKIRSTKLEDSAMYFCASSRVTFYEQYFGPGTRLTVT.

The chain couples TRBV7-9 to TRBJ1-1; D remains unclear. The CDR3 sequence is 14 residues long. Germline assignment: CDR1 SEHNR and CDR2 FQNEAQ (reference sequence). The V and J ends lost 2 bases and 0 bases respectively, with 7 bases between them. This CDR3 reads CASSLSALNTEAFF. The CDR3 DNA sequence: TGTGCCAGCAGCTTATCCGCCTTGAACACTGAAGCTTTCTTT. Together with reference TRBV7-9 and TRBJ1-1, the CDR3 gives the full variable domain: DTGVSQNPRHKITKRGQNVTFRCDPISEHNRLYWYRQTLGQGPEFLTYFQNEAQLEKSRLLSDRFSAERPKGSFSTLEIQRTEQGDSAMYLCASSLSALNTEAFFGQGTRLTVV.

The chain links TRBV2 to TRBJ2-4; D not certain. CDR3 length equals 15 residues. With 8 bases removed from V and 0 bases from J, the gap between germline ends came to 14 bases. Germline V lookup: CDR1 SNHLY, CDR2 FYNNEI. This chain's CDR3 is CASAPEPLAKNIQYF. The CDR3 DNA reads as TGTGCCAGCGCCCCAGAACCACTAGCCAAAAACATTCAGTACTTC.

The table lists this clone with a few counts. The V call is TRBV7-9, the J call TRBJ2-5; D is unresolved. Germline V gene sequence: CDR1 SEHNR, CDR2 FQNEAQ (reference sequence). The CDR3 loop spans 13 amino acids. Deletions cut 1 base from V and 9 bases from J, with 12 bases between. CDR3 in DNA: TGTGCCAGCAGCTTAGACACCTCGATGGCCCAGTACTTC. Its translation is CASSLDTSMAQYF.

This clone was found a few times. The chain carries TRBV10-2 and TRBJ2-7; no firm D call. Between the trimmed V and J ends, which lost 8 bases and 4 bases, there was a span of 9 bases. The CDR3 consists of 11 residues. Germline V gene data show CDR1 as WSHSY and CDR2 as SAAADI. This CDR3 reads CASRGRYEQYF. DNA of the CDR3: TGCGCCAGCCGAGGAAGATACGAGCAGTACTTC.

V and J are TRBV6-5 and TRBJ2-5, with D perhaps TRBD2 (6 bases). The germline V gene encodes CDR1 MNHEY and CDR2 SVGAGI. Deletions cut 0 bases from V and 4 bases from J, with 9 bases between. The length of the CDR3 is 14 residues. The CDR3 sequence is CASSYSPGRETQYF. In DNA, the CDR3 is TGTGCCAGCAGTTACTCTCCCGGGAGAGAGACCCAGTACTTC.

The chain is built from TRBV4-1 and TRBJ1-1; D is unclear. Trimming cost V 0 bases and J 1 base, with 12 bases left between them. Germline loops: CDR1 MGHRA, CDR2 YSYEKL. The CDR3 is made up of 16 amino acids. As DNA, the CDR3 is TGCGCCAGCAGCCAAGATCTTAACGGCGGGAACACTGAAGCTTTCTTT. Translating it yields CASSQDLNGGNTEAFF.

This clone has just a few counts. This chain connects TRBV18 to TRBJ1-1, with D hard to call. Trimming took off 2 bases at V and 1 base at J, with 8 bases between the two ends. Looked up from germline, CDR1 is KGHSH and CDR2 is LQKENI. There are 14 residues in the CDR3. The CDR3 sequence: CASSPGGTNTEAFF. For the CDR3, the DNA is TGTGCCAGCTCACCAGGAGGAACGAACACTGAAGCTTTCTTT. Full variable domain (missing parts from reference TRBV18 and TRBJ1-1): NAGVMQNPRHLVRRRGQEARLRCSPMKGHSHVYWYRQLPEEGLKFMVYLQKENIIDESGMPKERFSAEFPKEGPSILRIQQVVRGDSAAYFCASSPGGTNTEAFFGQGTRLTVV.

The rearrangement uses TRBV28 and TRBJ2-1; TRBD2 aligns across 11 bases. This CDR3 has 15 residues. Trimming at V came to 8 bases and at J to 4 bases, leaving 7 bases not matched to a gene. Germline lookup yields CDR1 MDHEN and CDR2 SYDVKM. CDR3 region: CASALGTSGYNEQFF. CDR3 DNA sequence: TGTGCCAGCGCCTTGGGGACTAGCGGATACAATGAGCAGTTCTTC.

The chain joins TRBV5-5 to TRBJ2-5, with 8 bases identical to TRBD1. Germline values: CDR1 SGHKS, CDR2 YYEKEE (reference sequence). The trim removed 4 bases at V and 2 bases at J, leaving 7 bases unmatched. There are 15 residues in the CDR3. CDR3 DNA sequence: TGTGCCAGCAGCCCGCGGACAGGGCCACAAGAGACCCAGTACTTC. Translation: CASSPRTGPQETQYF.

There are a few counts of this clone. The chain recombines TRBV5-1 with TRBJ2-1, with 10 nucleotides matching TRBD1. V lost 4 bases and J lost 5; bases outside the gene matches: 9. This CDR3 is built from 16 residues. Per germline, CDR1 SGHRS and CDR2 YFSETQ. The CDR3 sequence is CASSASTGGVHNEQFF. The CDR3 DNA reads as TGCGCCAGCAGCGCCTCGACAGGGGGCGTCCACAATGAGCAGTTCTTC.

V usage is TRBV2 and J usage is TRBJ1-1; weak D call: TRBD1 (5 bases). V lost 7 bases and J lost 4, with 19 bases in between. In germline, CDR1 is SNHLY, CDR2 FYNNEI. This CDR3 region has 15 residues. The CDR3 spells CASTVARGMTTEAFF. The CDR3 DNA reads as TGTGCCAGCACGGTGGCCCGGGGGATGACCACTGAAGCTTTCTTT.

This chain joins TRBV6-1 and TRBJ1-6; perhaps TRBD1 as D (5 bases). CDR1 and CDR2 (germline): MNHNS, SASEGT. The CDR3 totals 16 residues. V dropped 4 bases and J dropped 7 bases, with 17 bases sitting between them. The CDR3 protein is CASSGTVGVRNSPLHF. In DNA, the CDR3 is TGTGCCAGCAGTGGCACCGTGGGGGTACGAAATTCACCCCTCCACTTT.

This clone has only one observation. This chain joins TRBV7-8 and TRBJ2-1, with D unresolved. Per the germline V gene, CDR1 is SGHVS and CDR2 is FQNEAQ. The CDR3 contains 12 residues. V lost 6 bases to trimming and J lost 8 bases, with 11 bases between them. CDR3 bases: TGTGCCAGCAGAATTTATGGCCATGAGCAGTTCTTC. Its protein is CASRIYGHEQFF.

This clone showed up just a few times. The chain is built from TRBV28 and TRBJ2-1, with D possibly being TRBD1 or TRBD2 (5 bases each). Trimming shortened V by 2 bases and J by 7 bases, and 15 bases separated the two germline ends. The CDR3 contains 15 residues. From germline, CDR1 is MDHEN and CDR2 SYDVKM. The CDR3 loop is CASSLGGAQKNEQFF. CDR3 sequence (DNA): TGTGCCAGCAGTTTAGGGGGAGCTCAGAAAAATGAGCAGTTCTTC.